This TCR beta chain was sequenced for a study of identical twins. The germline V gene encodes CDR1 SGDLS and CDR2 YYNGEE. The length of the CDR3 is 16 residues. The V gene lost 0 bases and the J gene lost 9 bases, with 21 bases spanning the gap. One entry per CDR3 protein results from TCRdb running MiXCR on the 5' RACE reads. This sample has roughly 540,000 distinct CDR3 sequences, with around 20% found just once. These data were also filed under a second study, of T cells expressing NK-cell markers.

The sequencing sample was made of CD4+ T cells sorted from blood. The chain uses TRBV9 and TRBJ2-5; D might be TRBD1 or TRBD2, each matching 6 bases. The receptor comes from a woman younger than 35 in good health. CDR3 nucleotide sequence: TGTGCCAGCAGCGTAGTCCACGGAGGGGGGCTTGAGGCCCAGTACTTC. The encoded protein is CASSVVHGGGLEAQYF.